Following are 3 T cell receptor beta chains from one sample sequenced in a study of OX40 agonist ivuxolimab in advanced cancers. Here immunoSEQ multiplex PCR was the method, and the copy in TCRdb shows in-frame clones only, minus some. The table shows 39,000 or so clones, with 80% to 95% occurring only once. The material sequenced was CD4+ or CD8+ T cells sorted from blood, taken in a trial of the OX40 agonist ivuxolimab. All receptors derive from an adult with an advanced solid tumor such as melanoma, head and neck, liver or kidney cancer.

The J gene is TRBJ2-4, the V gene TRBV19; D tentatively reads TRBD1 or TRBD2 (5 bases each). In germline, CDR1 is LNHDA, CDR2 SQIVND (reference sequence). Deletions cut 0 bases from V and 0 bases from J, with 24 bases between. The CDR3 has 21 residues. The chain's CDR3 is CASSIDPLLTEGLLAKNIQYF. CDR3 DNA sequence: TGTGCCAGTAGTATAGACCCCCTTTTGACAGAGGGTCTTCTAGCCAAAAACATTCAGTACTTC.

DNA of the CDR3: TGTGCCAGTAGGAATACGGGACTAGCGGGAGGGCCCGGCACCGGGGAGCTGTTTTTT. Translated: CASRNTGLAGGPGTGELFF. The V gene is TRBV19, the J gene TRBJ2-2; TRBD2 agrees at 16 bases. Germline CDR1 is LNHDA and CDR2 is SQIVND (reference sequence). V shed 6 bases, J shed 4 bases, and the junction held 11 bases outside the gene matches. The CDR3 extends over 19 amino acids. The variable domain in full, completed from reference TRBV19 and TRBJ2-2, reads DGGITQSPKYLFRKEGQNVTLSCEQNLNHDAMYWYRQDPGQGLRLIYYSQIVNDFQKGDIAEGYSVSREKKESFPLTVTSAQKNPTAFYLCASRNTGLAGGPGTGELFFGEGSRLTVL.

The CDR3 loop is CASSYNTGAEQYF. CDR3 nucleotide sequence: TGTGCCAGCAGTTACAATACAGGGGCCGAGCAGTACTTC. The J gene is TRBJ2-7, the V gene TRBV27; 7 bases line up with TRBD1. Germline values: CDR1 MNHEY, CDR2 SMNVEV (reference sequence). The length of the CDR3 is 13 residues. V lost 4 bases to trimming and J lost 6 bases; unmatched junction nucleotides: 6.